This TCR beta chain was obtained from a study of cytomegalovirus exposure and HLA in healthy donors. PCR employed 60 Vbeta and 13 Jbeta primers. The repertoire was sequenced with immunoSEQ multiplex PCR; TCRdb's copy has only in-frame clones and lacks some. The sample has 95,000 to 150,000 clones, about 76% seen once; the top ten hold 30%. The study, taken as a whole, reports: Presence/absence analyses treated sequencing depth as roughly uniform across donors.

Each of the donors was a healthy bone marrow donor. Donors were ostensibly healthy at sampling, although undocumented immune exposures were probable. In the case of this clone: Its antigen remains unknown.

V shed 5 bases, J shed 1 base, and the junction held 4 bases outside the gene matches. This CDR3 region has 14 residues. The germline V gene encodes CDR1 SGHAT and CDR2 FQNNGV. Sequenced: PBMCs. The chain combines TRBV11-2 with TRBJ2-5; 7 bases are shared with TRBD1. The source is a man in his sixties in good health and CMV-seropositive. Here the CDR3 DNA reads TGTGCCAGCAGCGTAGGACAGGCCCAAGAGACCCAGTACTTC. Residues: CASSVGQAQETQYF. The whole variable domain, filled in from reference TRBV11-2 and TRBJ2-5, reads EAGVAQSPRYKIIEKRQSVAFWCNPISGHATLYWYQQILGQGPKLLIQFQNNGVVDDSQLPKDRFSAERLKGVDSTLKIQPAKLEDSAVYLCASSVGQAQETQYFGPGTRLLVL.